This TCR beta chain was sequenced during a study of cytomegalovirus exposure and HLA in healthy donors (dated 2017 in TCRdb). With respect to the entire study: According to an earlier analysis of a few hundred of the donors, about 179 million T cells yielded 90 million to 130 million unique TCR beta sequences and approximately 300 Gb of sequence data. Roughly 300 gigabases of sequencing data and 75 million to 85 million unique TCR sequences made up an early release that covered roughly 670 HLA-typed donors. The genetic ancestry cluster associated with self-reported Caucasian donors included around 76% of the roughly 400 genotyped donors. The study aimed to test whether signatures of past pathogen exposure could be identified by cataloging public T cell receptors. Using immunosequencing, the study profiled T cell repertoires from 500 to 800 subjects and related those repertoires to cytomegalovirus serostatus. A separate validation cohort of roughly 130 different subjects was used in addition to the roughly 700-subject first cohort. The study combined high-throughput TCR immunosequencing, statistical association of individual TCRs with disease status, and machine learning to predict cytomegalovirus infection status. A later analysis re-examined previously published TCR beta repertoires from just over 650 donors and added high-resolution HLA genotyping to investigate patterns of TCR occurrence. Rather than drawing on any new phenotypic data, the later analysis identified candidate immune exposures from TCR beta sequences and the way those sequences occurred across donors. To decide whether each TCR beta V gene segment behaved as functional or pseudogenic, an earlier analysis of fewer than 750 of the donors relied on high-throughput TCR beta sequencing. Alongside the repertoire data, information on donor age, sex, ethnicity and CMV serostatus was compiled. Genome-wide SNP genotypes for about 60% of the roughly 670 donors were used in a later genetic analysis, which treated that subset as a discovery cohort. Every discovery cohort repertoire had been produced on one sequencing platform. Class I and class II HLA loci were covered by the typing at four-digit resolution. The number of typed donors differed by locus: roughly 629-630 for A, B, C, DRB1 and DQB1; approximately 520 for DQA1; 600 to 610 for DPA1; and 400 to 480 for DPB1. A handful of DR-DQ haplotypes were handled as single units for association and clustering because linkage in the cohort was strong. Among about 370 genotyped donors of the cohort, an average of roughly 230,000 unique TCR beta nucleotide sequences was sequenced per donor, of which about 19% were non-productive. The research as a whole found: V-gene and J-gene trimming of TCR beta chains was associated with a missense DCLRE1C variant in a later genetic analysis, and the association was replicated in an independent cohort. A further reported finding was that TCR beta sequences accurately predicted the HLA-A and HLA-B alleles for most subjects in the first cohort. When HLA alleles, especially DR and DQ, strongly co-occurred, TCR associations were difficult to assign to individual alleles. A later analysis associated 16,951 TCR beta sequences with specific HLA alleles at a false discovery rate of 0.05. The authors suggested that the approach could potentially be generalized to other disease states and immunological phenotypes. A later analysis found that most CMV-associated TCR beta chains appeared HLA-restricted, with HLA associations seemingly driven largely by CMV exposure. The classifier was reported to diagnose cytomegalovirus status with high specificity and sensitivity in both the original cohort and the validation cohort. A total of 164 TCR beta chains were listed by the study as associated with cytomegalovirus. Immune exposure information for the cohort was limited to CMV serostatus. While some public TCRs were present in many individuals, most TCR sequences turned up only very rarely across donors. The sequencing pipeline was judged likely to have produced a cluster of highly shared sequence variants as a technical artifact. HLA typing was unavailable for some donors at each locus, so association tests used only the typed subset. Linkage disequilibrium might explain the correlated functional status among segregating V segments, but an unknown experimental factor could not be ruled out. A later genetic analysis reported fewer N-insertions in productive TCRs among donors in an Asian-associated ancestry cluster than the approximately 670-donor mean. A later analysis found that HLA-associated TCR beta chains were more clonally expanded and had lower generation probabilities than equally common non-associated chains. Fewer than 20 rarely observed V segments, including chromosome 9 orphons, were excluded from the earlier analysis of about 500 of the donors because counts were too low. In a later analysis, TCR association rates were found to vary across HLA loci, with the most associated TCRs seen for DRB1 alleles and the fewest for HLA-C alleles. Several of the top co-occurrence clusters appeared to be linked to parvovirus B19, influenza, CMV and Epstein-Barr virus, according to a later analysis. In an earlier analysis of roughly 500 of the donors, most TCR beta V segments appeared in productive rearrangements about 87% or about 30% of the time, broadly matching IMGT annotations. Some IMGT-functional V segments, including TRBV6-2 and TRBV6-3, could not be told apart with the 87-base-pair reads, so those segments were excluded. Presence/absence analyses assumed roughly uniform sequencing depth across donors, an assumption that may not hold. Only TCR beta chains were sequenced in this cohort, and the absence of alpha or paired-chain data limited detectable features. In vitro tests confirmed that a few of the cytomegalovirus-associated TCR beta chains recognize cytomegalovirus antigens.

The germline V gene provides CDR1 SGHTA and CDR2 FQGTGA. Trimming removed 2 bases from V and 6 bases from J; the gene matches leave 2 bases unexplained. Measured from the cysteine to the phenylalanine, the CDR3 is 14 residues long. Only CDR3 DNA remains: 42 bases, in frame from the first base. Receptor amplification or capture employed the immunoSEQ multiplex PCR assay. For the multiplex PCR, a mixture combining 60 forward primers for TCR Vbeta segments and 13 reverse primers for TCR Jbeta segments was used. The CDR3 region of rearranged TCR beta genes was amplified from genomic DNA by a multiplex PCR assay. Amplified TCR beta libraries were sequenced as 87-base-pair reads on the Illumina HiSeq System. Under the source paper's analysis protocol: A later analysis counted 65 million to 90 million unique TCR beta chains across the 670 or so repertoires, and around 9.9 million of these chains were shared by at least two donors. A nearest-neighbor algorithm error-corrected the raw reads and collapsed the reads into unique sequences, merging closely related sequences to remove PCR and sequencing errors. V, D and J gene segments were assigned by aligning CDR3 sequences to IMGT reference sequences. For a sequence to be retained, a match of at least six nucleotides to both a V gene segment and a J gene segment was required. Rearrangements were classified as productive when the CDR3 lacked stop codons and remained in frame with V and J, and all other rearrangements were classified as non-productive. CDR3 was defined according to IMGT convention as the region running from the second conserved V-encoded cysteine to the conserved J-encoded phenylalanine. The earlier analysis of about 590 of the donors excluded sequences that lacked an unambiguous match to a single V gene segment. In an earlier analysis of approximately 550 of the donors, V segments were called functional above 56.7% productive rearrangements and were called segregating when the between-donor standard deviation exceeded 5%. A statistical classification framework was built to diagnose cytomegalovirus status from the catalog of TCR beta chain sequences. A later analysis assigned V and J genes by comparing TCR nucleotide sequences with IMGT/GENE-DB human TR gene sequences. Using the TCRdist pipeline, a later analysis assigned CDR3 sequences along with most-parsimonious VDJ recombination scenarios. In a later analysis, each TCR beta chain was defined by its CDR3 amino acid sequence together with its V-gene family, and reads without a unique V-gene family were excluded. As a way to deal with suspected cross-contamination and a sequencing artifact, a later analysis dropped approximately 570 nucleotide sequences that were highly shared and had low generation probability. In a later analysis, a clonal expansion index for each public chain was calculated from normalized within-repertoire ranks of inferred template counts. In a later analysis, generation probabilities were computed using a VDJ recombination model fitted to out-of-frame rearrangements, and the results were checked against IGoR. Hypergeometric tests were used in a later analysis to score TCR-TCR, TCR-HLA and TCR-CMV co-occurrence, with a repertoire-size bias correction applied to the TCR pairs. A later analysis estimated false discovery rates by permuting HLA or CMV assignments 20 times. In a later analysis, co-occurring TCRs were grouped with DBSCAN, and TCRdist sequence similarity was added when clustering was performed within HLA-allele-positive subsets. Co-occurrence clustering excluded repertoires with fewer than 30,000 or more than 120,000 public chains, plus five with anomalous nucleotide sharing. What TCRdb holds here is the immuneACCESS table cut down to in-frame rearrangements. Part of the clones is not present; checked against another copy, under half of the missing clones reflect an unresolved V gene, and the others are unexplained. That table gives V, J and clone size, and the DNA gave D and trimming. The sample records roughly 70,000 clones, roughly four fifths of which are singletons. In total, the top ten clones hold about 2% of the sample.

A note on this clone: Its antigen is not yet known. The record has no base qualities; no much larger clone is one base away.

The cohort comprised under 700 healthy bone marrow donors. All cohort members were sampled while nominally healthy, although unrecorded immune exposures were likely present. The donor tested CMV seronegative, placing the donor among the 352 seronegative members of the cohort. A peripheral blood sample was collected from each donor, and TCR beta sequencing was performed on peripheral blood mononuclear cells. The Qiagen DNeasy Blood Extraction Kit was used to extract genomic DNA from the blood cell samples. This clonotype was obtained from a man younger than 30 in good health and CMV-seronegative. Sequencing input: PBMCs. Recombination linked TRBV7-3 to TRBJ2-7, and 12 junction bases match TRBD1. The nucleotide sequence reads as follows: TGTGCCAGCAGCTTAGGGACAGGGGGCTCCGAGCAGTACTTC. This encodes CASSLGTGGSEQYF.